These T cell receptor beta chains were read from a single sample in a study of T-cell reconstitution after alpha-beta-depleted transplantation in children. TCRdb analysed the PCR reads with MiXCR anew, one entry per CDR3 protein. The sample yields about 200,000 distinct CDR3 sequences, roughly 7.1% seen once. The sequences come from PBMCs, collected before TCRalphabeta/CD19-depleted stem cell transplant. The receptors originated from a boy under 10 years old with acute lymphoblastic leukemia, due to receive a stem cell transplant. Each CDR3 is given with its conserved first and last residue. Fields, in order: V gene, CDR3 length, CDR3 protein.

V gene: TRBV27; CDR3 length: 15; CDR3 protein: CASSLSMGGQDTQYF
V gene: TRBV12-3/TRBV12-4; CDR3 length: 13; CDR3 protein: CASSWGVNTEAFF
V gene: TRBV11-2; CDR3 length: 14; CDR3 protein: CASSLQGGVTEAFF
V gene: TRBV5-5; CDR3 length: 19; CDR3 protein: CASSWVGTSGRTSTDTQYF
V gene: TRBV28; CDR3 length: 17; CDR3 protein: CASSLLSRLAASYEQYF
V gene: TRBV7-9; CDR3 length: 15; CDR3 protein: CASSLSLAGLDEQYF
V gene: TRBV5-5; CDR3 length: 14; CDR3 protein: CASSFAGQSYGYTF
V gene: TRBV7-9; CDR3 length: 16; CDR3 protein: CASSSGQSLFVYEQYF
V gene: TRBV28; CDR3 length: 13; CDR3 protein: CASNEGPSYEQYF
V gene: TRBV12-3/TRBV12-4; CDR3 length: 15; CDR3 protein: CASSFGGPEAGELFF
V gene: TRBV11-2; CDR3 length: 15; CDR3 protein: CASSSQGLGRETQYF
V gene: TRBV28; CDR3 length: 16; CDR3 protein: CASSFPLAYSYNEQFF
V gene: TRBV11-2; CDR3 length: 13; CDR3 protein: CASSLDYRGTQYF
V gene: TRBV12-3/TRBV12-4; CDR3 length: 15; CDR3 protein: CASSLGEGANQPQHF
V gene: TRBV20-1; CDR3 length: 13; CDR3 protein: CSASKGPNYGYTF
V gene: TRBV6-2/TRBV6-3; CDR3 length: 14; CDR3 protein: CASSYGGMNTEAFF
V gene: TRBV7-2; CDR3 length: 16; CDR3 protein: CASSLASGSGYNEQFF
V gene: TRBV29-1; CDR3 length: 12; CDR3 protein: CSVDEGPYGYTF
V gene: TRBV4-2; CDR3 length: 17; CDR3 protein: CASSQTLGAGGPDTQYF
V gene: TRBV28; CDR3 length: 16; CDR3 protein: CASSLSSAGPKAEAFF
V gene: TRBV6-1; CDR3 length: 12; CDR3 protein: CASTRNNQPQHF
V gene: TRBV5-5; CDR3 length: 15; CDR3 protein: CASSSGVTWTGELFF
V gene: TRBV12-3/TRBV12-4; CDR3 length: 12; CDR3 protein: CASSFISGELFF
V gene: TRBV29-1; CDR3 length: 11; CDR3 protein: CSVEPQTEAFF
V gene: TRBV7-9; CDR3 length: 15; CDR3 protein: CASSFDSGHSYEQYF
V gene: TRBV27; CDR3 length: 13; CDR3 protein: CASSPRGNQPQHF
V gene: TRBV14; CDR3 length: 15; CDR3 protein: CASSQVQGTTGELFF
V gene: TRBV9; CDR3 length: 15; CDR3 protein: CASSVSLNSYNEQFF
V gene: TRBV4-3; CDR3 length: 19; CDR3 protein: CASSQDFAGGASRQETQYF
V gene: TRBV7-6; CDR3 length: 14; CDR3 protein: CASSSLGLRETQYF
V gene: TRBV12-5; CDR3 length: 16; CDR3 protein: CASGFPRDRFNEKLFF
V gene: TRBV7-8; CDR3 length: 16; CDR3 protein: CASSSGQGPSFYEQYF
V gene: TRBV5-5; CDR3 length: 18; CDR3 protein: CASSLTAGGNLRNTEAFF
V gene: TRBV12-3/TRBV12-4; CDR3 length: 15; CDR3 protein: CASSLGLGDTSPLHF
V gene: TRBV6-5; CDR3 length: 12; CDR3 protein: CASSPASYGYTF
V gene: TRBV29-1; CDR3 length: 11; CDR3 protein: CSSSAHNEQFF
V gene: TRBV7-2; CDR3 length: 17; CDR3 protein: CASSLPGVALGQETQYF
V gene: TRBV15; CDR3 length: 13; CDR3 protein: CATGGQARQPQHF
V gene: TRBV5-5; CDR3 length: 18; CDR3 protein: CASRGVGLRGGNTGELFF
V gene: TRBV6-5; CDR3 length: 13; CDR3 protein: CASSYAPEETQYF
V gene: TRBV7-6; CDR3 length: 16; CDR3 protein: CASSLGTFQGVDTQYF
V gene: TRBV7-2; CDR3 length: 14; CDR3 protein: CASSFGTSLYEQYF
V gene: TRBV28; CDR3 length: 15; CDR3 protein: CASSLSSPTNEKLFF
V gene: TRBV5-6; CDR3 length: 15; CDR3 protein: CASSLLGQGYNEQFF
V gene: TRBV6-2/TRBV6-3; CDR3 length: 15; CDR3 protein: CASTQGSRDSYEQYF
V gene: TRBV7-2; CDR3 length: 14; CDR3 protein: CASSWTGSGYGYTF
V gene: TRBV29-1; CDR3 length: 14; CDR3 protein: CSVDGKSPTGELFF
V gene: TRBV9; CDR3 length: 15; CDR3 protein: CASSVAGVSYNEQFF
V gene: TRBV29-1; CDR3 length: 18; CDR3 protein: CSVVPAPSLSGGANVLTF
V gene: TRBV12-3/TRBV12-4; CDR3 length: 16; CDR3 protein: CASSFYQGRARNEQFF
V gene: TRBV5-6; CDR3 length: 14; CDR3 protein: CASSFPAGSYEQYF
V gene: TRBV29-1; CDR3 length: 12; CDR3 protein: CSVRQDYNEQFF